The source of this TCR beta chain is a study of prognosis after radiotherapy for stage I lung cancer (dated by TCRdb to 2020 to 2023). Describing the broader study: Between early 2018 and early 2019, around 20 patients with stage I NSCLC were enrolled in Nanjing, China. Newly diagnosed primary stage I lung tumors were found in roughly 13 patients, while oligometastatic NSCLC after surgical resection of the primary tumor was found in a few. Every patient was regarded as medically inoperable, because of comorbidities in 11 to 12 cases and refusal of surgery in roughly 7 cases. The cohort included 10 to 15 men and roughly six women, with a median age of approximately 76 years and a range of about 50 to 90 years. Tumor histology was squamous cell carcinoma in about 7 patients and adenocarcinoma in about a dozen. Using image-guided IMRT or VMAT, SBRT was delivered in 3 to 5 fractions at a biologically effective dose of at least 100 Gy. In every patient, SBRT was given without any concurrent therapy. Four of the 19 patients developed distant metastases after SBRT, at a median of roughly seven months; the other 15 showed no significant progression. This study profiled peripheral blood TCR beta repertoires from stage I NSCLC patients before and after stereotactic body radiotherapy and linked the repertoires to distant failure. The study sequenced 40 or so blood samples from 19 patients, one before and one after SBRT per patient. Overall study outcomes, separate from this receptor: Post-SBRT Shannon entropy and its change from baseline were lower in patients who developed distant metastases; baseline Shannon entropy was not associated with metastases. A decrease in unique TCR clone counts was observed after SBRT (median 10,088 before versus several thousand after; Wilcoxon paired P=0.011). Whether the expanded TCR clones were tumor-specific was not determined. No adjustment for multiple comparisons was applied to any of the reported P values. Limitations of the study included a small cohort and short follow-up, and the study findings need independent validation. Differences by metastasis status were reportedly seen in TRBV and TRBJ usage frequencies, involving two V genes at baseline and, after SBRT, nine or ten V genes and two J genes.

The table lists this clonotype with a few counts. The target of this receptor is not known. The sample holds no much larger clone one base away, and base qualities are not on file. No patient had a history of other malignancies or prior chemotherapy or radiotherapy, and all had node-negative disease on CT and PET/CT. Six milliliters of peripheral venous blood were drawn into EDTA tubes at each of two time points. Ficoll-Paque Plus density-gradient centrifugation was used to isolate PBMCs. Immediately after collection, samples were stored at -80 degrees C until analysis. The CDR3 sequence holds 17 residues, the cysteine and phenylalanine included. Just CDR3 DNA is preserved here, 51 bases in frame from base 1. The germline V gene (reference sequence) supplies CDR1 MNHEY and CDR2 SMNVEV. V and J lose 0 bases and 0 bases, and a span of 9 bases separates them. The TCR beta CDR3 region was amplified from genomic DNA by two rounds of multiplex PCR. The first PCR round used primers specific to each TRBV and TRBJ gene, and the primer sequences were filed in Chinese patent CN105087789A. The second PCR round used universal primers. The Roche High Pure PCR Template Preparation Kit was used to extract genomic DNA from frozen PBMCs. The libraries underwent paired-end sequencing with 151 bp reads on an Illumina HiSeq 3000. In the paper's pipeline: Raw reads lacking the multiplex PCR primer sequences were removed with CutAdapt. PEAR was used to merge high-quality paired reads into contigs. TRB V, D and J gene segments were assigned to each contig with MiXCR by alignment to reference sequences. To remove sequencing errors, CDR3 sequences were clustered according to base quality and sequence similarity. Shannon entropy, normalized by the natural log of the productive TCR sequence number, served as the measure of diversity. One minus Shannon entropy divided by the natural log of the number of unique clonotypes was used as the definition of clonality. Progression-free survival cut-offs for repertoire metrics were chosen using the Youden index of ROC curves, with analyses run in R 3.5.3. The public reads were reprocessed in TCRdb via fastp at Q25 and MiXCR, keeping in-frame beta chains. CDR3 protein duplicates are merged, each entry listing the most common genes and DNA. For this entry, the V and J calls and clone size follow TCRdb and not the study's own pipeline. In this sample the table shows fewer than 25,000 distinct CDR3 sequences, around 45% of which occur a single time. Of the sample, roughly 30% is held by the ten largest clones.

The receptor comes from a donor over 45 with non-small cell lung cancer. The source material was PBMCs, sampled before or after stereotactic body radiation therapy (not recorded which). The rearranged segments are TRBV27 and TRBJ1-6, with TRBD1 perhaps the D gene, on 5 matching bases. The CDR3 here reads CASSLSGGSSYNSPLHF. The DNA reads as follows: TGTGCCAGCAGTTTATCCGGGGGGAGCTCCTATAATTCACCCCTCCACTTT.